A single sample is the source of the 17 T cell receptor beta chains below, sequenced in a study of Ad26.COV2.S vaccination and SARS-CoV-2 variants (dated by TCRdb to the early 2020s). This specimen's treatment or condition label, interpreted: over 15 received Ad26.COV2.S at low or high dose, single or two shots; 5 received placebo; per-sample allocation not given. For vaccine and placebo recipients, the sequenced repertoires came from samples collected on day 63 after the first injection. The library relied on the immunoSEQ multiplex PCR assay. TCRdb provides this immuneACCESS table in a form limited to in-frame rearrangements. Some clones are lacking; in checked studies, under half of them reflect an unresolved V gene, and why the rest are absent is not known. The sample table contains about 480,000 clones; only one count was recorded for roughly 85% of them. The ten largest account for 10% to 15% of the sample.

The source was peripheral blood, collected in a trial of Ad26.COV2.S vaccine versus placebo. Source of these receptors: a person between 18 and 65 years old who received the Ad26.COV2.S COVID-19 vaccine or a placebo.

The chain employs TRBV27 and TRBJ2-7, with TRBD1 identical over 10 bases. Germline values: CDR1 MNHEY, CDR2 SMNVEV (reference sequence). V shed 5 bases and J 3 bases; nucleotides not matched to a gene: 4. The CDR3 length is 14 residues. CDR3 protein: CASSLGQGGYEQYF. The CDR3 region has the DNA TGTGCCAGCAGTCTAGGACAGGGGGGCTACGAGCAGTACTTC.

This clone was seen just once. The chain combines TRBV14 with TRBJ1-2; D is ambiguous. Trimming pared 4 bases from V and 8 bases from J, leaving 11 bases between. There are 12 residues in the CDR3. CDR1 is SGHDN and CDR2 is FVKESK in the germline V gene. The CDR3 region is CASSLRAGGYTF. CDR3 bases: TGTGCCAGCAGCCTCAGAGCGGGGGGCTACACCTTC.

The chain joins TRBV25-1 to TRBJ1-4; perhaps TRBD1 as D (6 bases). The ends were cut back, 6 bases at V and 6 bases at J, with 17 bases in the middle. This CDR3 is built from 15 residues. Looked up from germline, CDR1 is MGHDK and CDR2 is SYGVNS. The CDR3 DNA sequence: TGTGCCAGCAGGACGGGGGGGCCCTGGTATGAAAAACTGTTTTTT. Protein: CASRTGGPWYEKLFF.

The chain couples TRBV5-1 to TRBJ2-7, with no clear D. Germline-derived CDR1 and CDR2 are SGHRS and YFSETQ. CDR3 length: 13 residues. V was trimmed by 3 bases and J by 0 bases, leaving 7 bases between them. The CDR3: CASSSGPSYEQYF. The CDR3 nucleotides are TGCGCCAGCAGCTCCGGGCCCTCCTACGAGCAGTACTTC.

The chain combines TRBV5-8 with TRBJ1-5; TRBD1 matches at 9 bases. Germline CDR1 reads SGHTS; CDR2 reads YDEGEE. The V and J ends lost 3 bases and 4 bases, in that order; junction bases with no gene match: 8. The CDR3 runs to 16 residues. This CDR3 is CASSSPGQGFNQPQHF. The CDR3 DNA follows: TGTGCCAGCAGCTCGCCCGGACAGGGGTTTAATCAGCCCCAGCATTTT.

This clone was counted only a few times. The rearrangement links TRBV5-6 to TRBJ2-1, with D uncertain. CDR1 SGHDT and CDR2 YYEEEE come from the germline V gene. Trimming shortened V by 2 bases and J by 7 bases, and 19 bases separated the two germline ends. The CDR3 sequence is 16 residues long. Here the CDR3 reads CASSFQAVSQTNEQFF. CDR3 in DNA: TGTGCCAGCAGCTTTCAGGCGGTTTCCCAAACTAATGAGCAGTTCTTC.

This rearrangement joins TRBV6-5 to TRBJ1-2, with D perhaps TRBD1 (6 bases). Germline CDR1 is MNHEY and CDR2 is SVGAGI. With 6 bases removed from V and 8 bases from J, the gap between germline ends came to 22 bases. The CDR3 is 15 residues long. This CDR3 reads CASRANREGPRGYTF. For the CDR3, the DNA is TGTGCCAGCAGAGCCAACAGGGAGGGCCCGCGGGGCTACACCTTC.

The CDR3 reads CATSTTLSGPVEKLFF. The CDR3 coding sequence is TGTGCCACCAGCACCACCCTATCGGGACCTGTTGAAAAACTGTTTTTT. This sequence joins TRBV15 and TRBJ1-4, with D maybe TRBD1 (5 bases). The germline V gene encodes CDR1 LNHNV and CDR2 YYDKDF (reference sequence). Trimming shortened V by 4 bases and J by 7 bases, and 19 bases separated the two germline ends. This CDR3 contains 16 residues.

This chain connects TRBV4-3 to TRBJ1-5, with TRBD1 matching over 9 bases. In germline, CDR1 is LGHNA, CDR2 YSLEER. The CDR3 runs 14 residues. V shed 4 bases and J 6 bases; nucleotides not matched to a gene: 4. The CDR3 reads CASSLGTGFQPQHF. The CDR3 region has the DNA TGCGCCAGCAGCCTGGGGACAGGGTTTCAGCCCCAGCATTTT.

The chain carries TRBV11-1 and TRBJ2-7; no clear D gene. The CDR3 loop spans 14 amino acids. V was trimmed by 1 base and J by 5 bases, leaving 12 bases between them. Germline CDR1 SGHAT, CDR2 FQDESV (reference sequence). CDR3 residues: CASSLGVAPDEQYF. For the CDR3, the DNA is TGTGCCAGCAGCTTAGGGGTGGCCCCGGACGAGCAGTACTTC. Looking up the rest from reference TRBV11-1 and TRBJ2-7 gives the full variable domain: EAEVAQSPRYKITEKSQAVAFWCDPISGHATLYWYRQILGQGPELLVQFQDESVVDDSQLPKDRFSAERLKGVDSTLKIQPAELGDSAMYLCASSLGVAPDEQYFGPGTRLTVT.

The rearrangement joins TRBV25-1 to TRBJ2-5; weak D call: TRBD2 (6 bases). This CDR3 region has 16 residues. CDR1 and CDR2 from the germline V gene are MGHDK and SYGVNS. V gave up 6 bases and J gave up 2 bases, with 19 bases separating them. The CDR3 is CASRETRAAGQETQYF. The CDR3, as DNA: TGTGCCAGCAGGGAAACACGGGCGGCGGGGCAAGAGACCCAGTACTTC.

V is TRBV2 and J is TRBJ2-1; TRBD1 or TRBD2 may be the D gene (6 bases each). The CDR3 spans 12 residues. Germline values: CDR1 SNHLY, CDR2 FYNNEI. V gave up 7 bases and J gave up 7 bases, with 11 bases separating them. The CDR3 nucleotides are TGTGCCAGCATTCGGAGGGGGAATGAGCAGTTCTTC. Amino acids: CASIRRGNEQFF.

The chain employs TRBV2 and TRBJ2-7; 10 bases are shared with TRBD2. This CDR3 is 15 amino acids long. Trimming cost V 7 bases and J 1 base; bases outside gene matches: 7. CDR1 is SNHLY, CDR2 FYNNEI, per germline. The CDR3 is CASTNLAGVSYEQYF. CDR3 in DNA: TGTGCCAGCACTAACCTAGCGGGAGTGTCCTACGAGCAGTACTTC.

The chain couples TRBV21-1 to TRBJ2-7; TRBD2 was called by the table and not checked on the DNA. TRBV21-1 is noted as a pseudogene. The CDR3 has 16 amino acids. CDR3 DNA sequence: TGTGCCAGCAGCCGGGGGAAACAGCCCAGGGTCTACGAGCAGTACTTC. Translation: CASSRGKQPRVYEQYF.

The table lists this clone with a count of one. The rearrangement links TRBV28 to TRBJ2-7; TRBD2 agrees at 12 bases. CDR3 length equals 16 residues. J was trimmed by 4 bases and V by 3 bases; bases with no gene match: 7. The germline CDR1 and CDR2 sequences are MDHEN and SYDVKM. In DNA form, the CDR3 reads TGTGCCAGCAGTTTTTCCCCTCTAGCGGGAGGGTACGAGCAGTACTTC. Protein product: CASSFSPLAGGYEQYF.

The rearrangement links TRBV5-1 to TRBJ2-5; D is perhaps TRBD2 (5 bases). Germline-derived CDR1 and CDR2 are SGHRS and YFSETQ. V gave up 6 bases and J gave up 13 bases, with 10 bases separating them. This CDR3 has 9 residues. The CDR3 region has the DNA TGCGCCAGCACAAGCGGCCCGTACTTC. Translated, it gives CASTSGPYF.

The V gene is TRBV5-6, the J gene TRBJ2-7; D gene uncertain. The length of the CDR3 is 13 residues. Trimming took off 0 bases at V and 0 bases at J, with 4 bases between the two ends. Germline CDR1 and CDR2: SGHDT and YYEEEE. The chain's CDR3 is CASSLAVSYEQYF. The CDR3 DNA reads as TGTGCCAGCAGCTTGGCAGTCTCCTACGAGCAGTACTTC.